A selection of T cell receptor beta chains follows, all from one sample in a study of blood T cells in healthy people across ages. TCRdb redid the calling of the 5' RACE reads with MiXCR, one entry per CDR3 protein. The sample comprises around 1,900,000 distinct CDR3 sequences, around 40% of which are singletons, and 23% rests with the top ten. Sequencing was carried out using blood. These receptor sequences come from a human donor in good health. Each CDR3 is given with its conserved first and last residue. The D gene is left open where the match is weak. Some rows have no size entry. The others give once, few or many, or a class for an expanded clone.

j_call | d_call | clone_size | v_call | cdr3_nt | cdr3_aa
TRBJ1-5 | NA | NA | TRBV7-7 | TGTGCTAGCAGCTTAGACCCGCGGGGCAATCAGCCCCAGCATTTT | CASSLDPRGNQPQHF
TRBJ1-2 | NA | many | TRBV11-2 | TGTGCCAGCAGCCCTCTTCGACAGAGCGACTATGGCTACACCTTC | CASSPLRQSDYGYTF
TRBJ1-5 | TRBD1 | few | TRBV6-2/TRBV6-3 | TGTGCCAGCAGCCGCAAGGGACAGGGGTTATTGCCCCAGCATTTT | CASSRKGQGLLPQHF
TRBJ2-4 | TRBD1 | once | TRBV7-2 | TGTGCCAGCAGCGCTACCGGGAGATACAGGGGGGACATTCAGTACTTC | CASSATGRYRGDIQYF
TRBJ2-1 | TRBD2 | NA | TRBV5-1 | TGCGCCAGCAGCTTGATCCCAAGTGGCGGGGGGCGGAATGAGCAGTTCTTC | CASSLIPSGGGRNEQFF
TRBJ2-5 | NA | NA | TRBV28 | TGTGCCAGCTCACGCCTTTGGGGGAACCAAGAGACCCAGTACTTC | CASSRLWGNQETQYF
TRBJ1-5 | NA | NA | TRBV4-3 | TGCGCCAGCAGCTATAGTCTGGATTACGATCAGCCCCAGCATTTT | CASSYSLDYDQPQHF
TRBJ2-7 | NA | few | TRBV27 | TGTGCCAGCAGTCCGCGACATAGCGAGCAGTACTTC | CASSPRHSEQYF
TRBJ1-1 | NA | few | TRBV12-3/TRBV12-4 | TGTGCCAGCAGTTTAGGTACAGGAGGGAGGGCTTTCTTT | CASSLGTGGRAFF
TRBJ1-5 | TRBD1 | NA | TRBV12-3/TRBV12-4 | TGTGCCAGCAGTTTTAGGACAGGGAGTAACAATCAGCCCCAGCATTTT | CASSFRTGSNNQPQHF
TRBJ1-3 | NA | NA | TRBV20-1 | TGCAGTGCTCTTCGAGGACGCAACTCTGGAAACACCATATATTTT | CSALRGRNSGNTIYF
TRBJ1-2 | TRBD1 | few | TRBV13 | TGTGCCAGCAGCCCCGGGACAGTCGTTAACTATGGCTACACCTTC | CASSPGTVVNYGYTF
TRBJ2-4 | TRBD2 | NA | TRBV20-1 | TGCAGTGCTAGACTAGCGGGGATTACGACCAAAAACATTCAGTACTTC | CSARLAGITTKNIQYF
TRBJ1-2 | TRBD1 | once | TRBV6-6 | TGTGCCAGCAGTTACTCGACAGGGCCTAACTATGGCTACACCTTC | CASSYSTGPNYGYTF
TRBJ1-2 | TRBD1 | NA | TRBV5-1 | TGCGCCAGCAGCCCTGGACAGGGAGGCAACACCTTC | CASSPGQGGNTF
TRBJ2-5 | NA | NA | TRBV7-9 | TGTGCCAGCAGCTGGGCAGGCGGGGAACAAGAGACCCAGTACTTC | CASSWAGGEQETQYF
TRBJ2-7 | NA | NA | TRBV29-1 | TGCAGCGTTGTAGAACAGGGAGACTACGAGCAGTACTTC | CSVVEQGDYEQYF
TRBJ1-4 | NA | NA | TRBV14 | TGTGCCAGCAGCCGTGAACAGGGTTACAATGAAAAACTGTTTTTT | CASSREQGYNEKLFF
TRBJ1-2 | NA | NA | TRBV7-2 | TGTGCCAGCAGCTTAGCGTGGAAGGCGAATGGAAGGGCTAACTATGGCTACACCTTC | CASSLAWKANGRANYGYTF
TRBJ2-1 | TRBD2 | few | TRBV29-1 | TGCAGCGTTGGAGGTCGGGACTACCCCTACAATGAGCAGTTCTTC | CSVGGRDYPYNEQFF
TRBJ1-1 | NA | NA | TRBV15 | TGTGCCACCAGCAGAGACGCGAACACTGAAGCTTTCTTT | CATSRDANTEAFF
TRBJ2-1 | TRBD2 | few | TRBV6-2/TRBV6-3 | TGTGCCAGCACCTTACGGCAGACTAGCAGGTACAATGAGCAGTTCTTC | CASTLRQTSRYNEQFF
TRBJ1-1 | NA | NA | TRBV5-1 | TGCACCAGCAGCTTGGATCAGCCACCGAACACTGAAGCTTTCTTT | CTSSLDQPPNTEAFF
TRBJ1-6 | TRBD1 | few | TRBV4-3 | TGCGCCAGCAGCCAAGACACCGACAGGGGCAATTCACCCCTCCACTTT | CASSQDTDRGNSPLHF
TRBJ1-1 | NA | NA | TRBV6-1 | TGTGCCAGCAGACACATAAAGGATACTGAAGCTTTCTTT | CASRHIKDTEAFF
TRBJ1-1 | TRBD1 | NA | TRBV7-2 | TGTGCCGGAAGAAACAGGGGGCCGATTGGGTTGGTCACTGAAGCTTTCTTT | CAGRNRGPIGLVTEAFF
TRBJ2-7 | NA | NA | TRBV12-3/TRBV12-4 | TGTGCCAGCAGCAGAGGGTATGGAGAGCAGTACTTC | CASSRGYGEQYF
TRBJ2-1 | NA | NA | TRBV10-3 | TGTGCCATCAGTGAGCCCGCGGCGAGCTCCTACAATGAGCAGTTCTTC | CAISEPAASSYNEQFF
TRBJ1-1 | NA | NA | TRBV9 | TGTGCCAGCAGCTCTAGTAGAGTTATGAACACTGAAGCTTTCTTT | CASSSSRVMNTEAFF
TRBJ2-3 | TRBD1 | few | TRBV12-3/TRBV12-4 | TGTGCCAGCAGCTCACTACCACCGGGACAGGGTTCAGATACGCAGTATTTT | CASSSLPPGQGSDTQYF
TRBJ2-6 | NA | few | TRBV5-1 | TGCGCCAGCAGCTTGGCTCTCAGAACCTCTGGGGCCAACGTCCTGACTTTC | CASSLALRTSGANVLTF
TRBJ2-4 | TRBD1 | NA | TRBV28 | TGTGCCAGCAGTTTAGATAGTGGGCACTCAGGGGGAAACATTCAGTACTTC | CASSLDSGHSGGNIQYF
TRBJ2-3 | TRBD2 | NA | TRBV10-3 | TGTGCCATCAGTGAAGGGCTAGCGGCCACAGATACGCAGTATTTT | CAISEGLAATDTQYF
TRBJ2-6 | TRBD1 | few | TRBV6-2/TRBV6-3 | TGTGCCAGCAGTTACTTTTATAGGGGGCAGGGGGTCAACGTCCTGACTTTC | CASSYFYRGQGVNVLTF
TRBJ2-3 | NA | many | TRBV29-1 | TGCAGCGTTGTCTGGGGGGATACGCAGTATTTT | CSVVWGDTQYF
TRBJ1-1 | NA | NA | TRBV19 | TGTGCCAGCCGACCCGGGGAGAGTGCTCCGAACACTGAAGCTTTCTTT | CASRPGESAPNTEAFF
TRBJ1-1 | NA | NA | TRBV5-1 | TGCGCCAGCAGCATCCAGGGCGGTCACACTGAAGCTTTCTTT | CASSIQGGHTEAFF
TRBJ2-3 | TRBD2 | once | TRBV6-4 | TGTGCCATGGAAGCGGGGGGGTATGGAACAGATACGCAGTATTTT | CAMEAGGYGTDTQYF
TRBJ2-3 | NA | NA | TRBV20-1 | TGCAGTGCTAGAGCAGCCGGGACCACCGATACGCAGTATTTT | CSARAAGTTDTQYF
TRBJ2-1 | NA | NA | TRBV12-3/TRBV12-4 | TGTGCCAGCAGGAAGACTTATAGGGATGAGCAGTTCTTC | CASRKTYRDEQFF
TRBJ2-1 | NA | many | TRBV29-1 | TGCAGCGTCCGCCAGGACGTAAGCTCCTACAATGAGCAGTTCTTC | CSVRQDVSSYNEQFF
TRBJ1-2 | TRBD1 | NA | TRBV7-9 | TGTGCCAGCAGCTTAGGATTCGGGACAGATAACTATGGCTACACCTTC | CASSLGFGTDNYGYTF
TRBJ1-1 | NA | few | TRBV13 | TGTGCCAGCAGCCCAACAGGCCCTCGGGGGGCTTTCTTT | CASSPTGPRGAFF
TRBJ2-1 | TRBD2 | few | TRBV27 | TGTGCCAGCAGTTTACCCCGACTAGCGCGGATTGTTGGTGAGCAGTTCTTC | CASSLPRLARIVGEQFF
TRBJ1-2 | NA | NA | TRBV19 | TGTGCCAGTAGACGCAACCGGGCTAACTATGGCTACACCTTC | CASRRNRANYGYTF
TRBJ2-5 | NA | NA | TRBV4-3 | TGCGCCAGCAGCCAAGATTCCCGGGGGTGGTTGGAGACCCAGTACTTC | CASSQDSRGWLETQYF
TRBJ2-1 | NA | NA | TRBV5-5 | TGTGCCAGCAGCCTAACCCGGGGGGCGGGCGCGGGAAATGAGCAGTTCTTC | CASSLTRGAGAGNEQFF
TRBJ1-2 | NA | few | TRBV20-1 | TGCAGTGCTAGAGGACAGGTCATCTATGGCTACACCTTC | CSARGQVIYGYTF
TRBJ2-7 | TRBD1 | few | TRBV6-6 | TGTGCCAGCACCCGACAGGGATGGGGCGAGCAGTACTTC | CASTRQGWGEQYF
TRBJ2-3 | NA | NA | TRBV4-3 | TGCGCCAGCAGCCAAGCTCCCTTCGGGGCGGAAGCTAGCACAGATACGCAGTATTTT | CASSQAPFGAEASTDTQYF
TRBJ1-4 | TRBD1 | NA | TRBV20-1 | TGCAGTGCCAACAGGGGGGAAAAACTGTTTTTT | CSANRGEKLFF
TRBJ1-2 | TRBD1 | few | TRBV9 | TGTGCCAGCAGCGGAACAGGGGGCTTGGTTGGCTACACCTTC | CASSGTGGLVGYTF
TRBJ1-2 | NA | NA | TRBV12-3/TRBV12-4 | TGTGCCAGCAGTTTTTGGGGTGGCAGGTCAGAGTTAGAGCAGAACTATGGCTACACCTTC | CASSFWGGRSELEQNYGYTF
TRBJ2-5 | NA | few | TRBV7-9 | TGTGCCAGCAGCCCGCGGGGTACCCTTCAAGAGACCCAGTACTTC | CASSPRGTLQETQYF
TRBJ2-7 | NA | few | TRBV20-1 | TGCAGTGCTAGGTCGGGACAATACTACGAGCAGTACTTC | CSARSGQYYEQYF
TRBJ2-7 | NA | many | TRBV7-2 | TGTGCCAGCAGCGAGGACGAGCAGTACTTC | CASSEDEQYF
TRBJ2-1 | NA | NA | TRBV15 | TGTGCCACCAGCAGAGAGCGGGGCCCCCAAGAGACCCAGTTCTTC | CATSRERGPQETQFF
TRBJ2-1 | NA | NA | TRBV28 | TGTGCCAGCCACGACCGCCCGGACTCCTACAATGAGCAGTTCTTC | CASHDRPDSYNEQFF
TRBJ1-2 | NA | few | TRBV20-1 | TGCAGTGCTATTGGGGGGAGGGACCTTCCTGGAGGCTACACCTTC | CSAIGGRDLPGGYTF
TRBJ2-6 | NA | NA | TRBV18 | TGTGCCAGCTCACTGCGTCTCCCGGCCTCTGGGGCCAACGTCCTGACTTTC | CASSLRLPASGANVLTF